These T cell receptor beta chains were read from a single sample in a study of T cell repertoires in cytomegalovirus infection. TCRdb used MiXCR to reprocess the reads, holding one entry per CDR3 protein. The sample has a few hundred thousand distinct CDR3 sequences; roughly 25% are singletons. The antigens for these receptors are not known. The sample in question was cultured PBMCs, obtained from culture after CMV antigen stimulation. The receptors here all came from a human donor in good health (CMV status not recorded). Some clones in this sample may be carry-over from other donors' samples. Both conserved end residues are part of each CDR3. Each record gives: D gene, V gene, J gene, clone size, CDR3 length, CDR3 protein, CDR3 DNA. A D gene is named only where the DNA matches it firmly. A clone size is listed for some rows: how often the clone was seen (once, few, many), or a class if it is expanded.

TRBD2	TRBV27	TRBJ2-1	few	14	CASSLGGSSYEQFF	TGTGCCAGCAGTTTAGGCGGGAGCTCGTACGAGCAGTTCTTC
-	TRBV7-4	TRBJ1-2	-	16	CASSLVRGDPNYGYTF	TGTGCCAGCAGCTTAGTTCGGGGCGACCCTAACTATGGCTACACCTTC
TRBD2	TRBV7-2	TRBJ2-1	few	16	CASSKPRLAGNNEQFF	TGTGCCAGCAGTAAACCCCGACTAGCGGGGAACAATGAGCAGTTCTTC
TRBD1	TRBV11-2	TRBJ1-4	-	13	CASQLTGSEKLFF	TGTGCCAGCCAACTGACAGGGAGCGAAAAACTGTTTTTT
-	TRBV25-1	TRBJ1-1	few	14	CASSVRDSGTEAFF	TGTGCCAGCAGTGTCCGGGACTCCGGCACTGAAGCTTTCTTT
-	TRBV20-1	TRBJ2-1	-	14	CSARVMSSYNEQFF	TGCAGTGCCCGAGTGATGAGCTCCTACAATGAGCAGTTCTTC
-	TRBV19	TRBJ1-5	few	14	CASSIPGSNQPQHF	TGTGCCAGTAGTATCCCCGGATCTAATCAGCCCCAGCATTTT
-	TRBV6-5	TRBJ2-2	few	16	CASSSEVGRVAGELFF	TGTGCCAGCAGTTCTGAGGTGGGGAGAGTGGCCGGGGAGCTGTTTTTT
TRBD2	TRBV20-1	TRBJ2-1	few	17	CSARALKGLAGLYEQFF	TGCAGTGCTAGAGCCCTGAAGGGACTAGCGGGACTGTATGAGCAGTTCTTC
TRBD2	TRBV7-2	TRBJ2-7	many	13	CASSLLAGGEQYF	TGTGCCAGCAGCTTACTAGCGGGGGGCGAGCAGTACTTC
TRBD2	TRBV6-1	TRBJ2-1	few	14	CASSASTSGREQFF	TGTGCCAGCAGTGCCTCGACTAGCGGGAGGGAGCAGTTCTTC
-	TRBV12-3/TRBV12-4	TRBJ2-7	few	13	CASSFEGIPEQYF	TGTGCCAGCAGTTTTGAGGGTATCCCCGAGCAGTACTTC
TRBD2	TRBV28	TRBJ2-2	few	19	CASSFPGVTSGMKSGELFF	TGTGCCAGCAGTTTCCCTGGGGTGACTAGCGGGATGAAATCCGGGGAGCTGTTTTTT
TRBD1	TRBV7-9	TRBJ1-4	few	18	CASSRGQGHRTLNEKLFF	TGTGCCAGCAGCCGTGGACAGGGCCACCGGACGCTTAATGAAAAACTGTTTTTT
TRBD1	TRBV11-3	TRBJ2-1	-	17	CASSPRTGLSSYNEQFF	TGTGCCAGCAGCCCCAGGACAGGTTTGAGCTCCTACAATGAGCAGTTCTTC
-	TRBV25-1	TRBJ2-2	few	17	CASSELSLARNTGELFF	TGTGCCAGCAGTGAATTGAGTCTAGCGCGCAACACCGGGGAGCTGTTTTTT
-	TRBV7-2	TRBJ2-1	few	18	CASSLRAGTGALYNEQFF	TGTGCCAGCAGCTTAAGGGCTGGGACCGGGGCCCTCTACAATGAGCAGTTCTTC
-	TRBV7-9	TRBJ2-3	few	14	CASSPPTSTDTQYF	TGTGCCAGCAGCCCCCCGACTAGCACAGATACGCAGTATTTT
-	TRBV9	TRBJ2-2	-	15	CASSVGSLNTGELFF	TGTGCCAGCAGCGTCGGTTCTCTGAACACCGGGGAGCTGTTTTTT
-	TRBV28	TRBJ1-5	-	11	CASSTNQPQHF	TGTGCCAGCAGCACGAATCAGCCCCAGCATTTT
-	TRBV12-3/TRBV12-4	TRBJ1-5	few	13	CASSQGIRQPQHF	TGTGCCAGCAGCCAGGGGATTCGGCAGCCCCAGCATTTT
-	TRBV7-2	TRBJ2-7	many	14	CASARIFSSYEQYF	TGTGCCAGCGCTAGGATTTTCAGCTCCTACGAGCAGTACTTC
-	TRBV2	TRBJ1-1	once	14	CASPPFRVRTEAFF	TGTGCCAGCCCCCCTTTCCGGGTCCGGACTGAAGCTTTCTTT
-	TRBV6-4	TRBJ2-3	-	14	CASSARPGTDTQYF	TGTGCCAGCAGTGCGCGCCCCGGGACAGATACGCAGTATTTT
-	TRBV27	TRBJ1-1	few	12	CASSPSNTEAFF	TGTGCCAGCAGTCCATCAAACACTGAAGCTTTCTTT
-	TRBV7-2	TRBJ2-3	many	12	CASSFRTDTQYF	TGTGCCAGCAGCTTCCGCACAGATACGCAGTATTTT
-	TRBV7-2	TRBJ2-3	many	15	CASSPLGRSTDTQYF	TGTGCCAGCAGCCCCCTCGGTCGCAGCACAGATACGCAGTATTTT
TRBD1	TRBV11-2	TRBJ1-4	few	15	CASSPQGTGHEKLFF	TGTGCCAGCAGCCCCCAGGGGACAGGGCACGAAAAACTGTTTTTT
-	TRBV6-2/TRBV6-3	TRBJ1-2	-	11	CASTGAYGYTF	TGTGCCAGCACGGGGGCCTATGGCTACACCTTC
-	TRBV28	TRBJ2-2	once	14	CAASWAANTGELFF	TGTGCCGCCTCCTGGGCGGCGAACACCGGGGAGCTGTTTTTT
-	TRBV7-9	TRBJ2-7	-	16	CASSFAAGPKSYEQYF	TGTGCCAGCAGCTTTGCGGCAGGGCCGAAGTCCTACGAGCAGTACTTC
-	TRBV7-3	TRBJ2-4	-	12	CASLRSKNIQYF	TGTGCCAGCCTACGGAGCAAAAACATTCAGTACTTC
TRBD2	TRBV20-1	TRBJ2-1	-	15	CSTTPIAGTYNEQFF	TGCAGTACTACCCCCATAGCGGGTACCTACAATGAGCAGTTCTTC
-	TRBV7-9	TRBJ1-6	many	16	CASSSYRDPNNSPLHF	TGTGCCAGCAGCTCTTACCGGGACCCAAATAATTCACCCCTCCACTTT
-	TRBV28	TRBJ2-3	once	16	CASGTPSGGGSYTQYF	TGTGCCAGCGGGACACCGTCCGGGGGTGGGAGTTATACGCAGTATTTT